This TCR beta chain was observed in a study of blood T cell repertoires in COVID-19. Across the study: Sample material is recorded as cDNA or gDNA derived from T cells, B-cell-depleted T cells, or PBMCs.

The CDR3 covers 15 residues. The V gene end was trimmed by 9 bases and the J gene end by 2 bases; junction bases not matched to a gene: 7. Germline-derived CDR1 and CDR2 are KGHDR and SFDVKD. Clones were read by immunoSEQ multiplex PCR, and TCRdb kept only the in-frame ones, dropping some. The repertoire holds 60,000 or so clones, 88% seen once, with roughly 8% in the top ten. The chain combines TRBV24-1 with TRBJ2-2; TRBD2 aligns across 8 bases. Source material: peripheral blood. The TCR originated in a woman aged 70-85 years with active COVID-19. CDR3: CATETGTRNTGELFF. CDR3 nucleotides: TGTGCCACCGAGACCGGGACTAGAAACACCGGGGAGCTGTTTTTT.